The T cell receptor beta chain under discussion was sequenced for a study of T cells after yellow fever vaccination. Study conclusions and caveats: A small proportion of clonotypes was detected in both the CD4 and CD8 compartments.

TCRdb reanalysed the 5' RACE reads using MiXCR and keeps one entry per CDR3 protein. The sample holds 620,000 or so distinct CDR3 sequences, 12% seen once. This clonotype appeared many times. What it binds is not known. This CDR3 spans 16 amino acids. Deletions cut 2 bases from V and 6 bases from J, with 17 bases between. Germline assignment: CDR1 SGHTA and CDR2 FQGNSA. The receptor comes from a man aged 30-40 years who received the YFV17D yellow fever vaccine. The rearrangement uses TRBV7-2 and TRBJ2-1; D may match TRBD1 or TRBD2 (7 bases each). Sequenced material: PBMCs, taken on the day of the yellow fever booster vaccination. The DNA for the CDR3 is TGTGCCAGCAGCTTACGGGGGGTGAGACAGGGCAATGAGCAGTTCTTC. Its translation: CASSLRGVRQGNEQFF.